A selection of T cell receptor beta chains follows, all from one sample in a study of shared clonotypes between healthy human individuals. Clones were read by immunoSEQ multiplex PCR, and TCRdb kept only the in-frame ones, dropping some. This sample has over 800,000 clones, with 80% to 95% found just once. The sample consisted of naive CD8+ T cells sorted from blood. The receptors here all came from a man aged 30 to 45 in good health. Each CDR3 is given with its conserved first and last residue. Each record gives: D gene, V gene, J gene, clone size, CDR3 protein, CDR3 DNA. The D gene is left open where the match is weak. Part of the rows lack a size; the others show once, few, many or a class for expanded clones.

D gene: TRBD2; V gene: TRBV27; J gene: TRBJ2-7; clone size: .; CDR3 protein: CASSSILAGDKGQYF; CDR3 DNA: TGTGCCAGCAGTTCGATCCTAGCGGGAGACAAAGGGCAGTACTTC
D gene: .; V gene: TRBV6-5; J gene: TRBJ1-5; clone size: .; CDR3 protein: CASSPGPKQPQHF; CDR3 DNA: TGTGCCAGCAGTCCGGGCCCAAAGCAGCCCCAGCATTTT
D gene: .; V gene: TRBV28; J gene: TRBJ1-4; clone size: .; CDR3 protein: CASRPVLLDPLSHEKLFF; CDR3 DNA: TGTGCCAGCAGACCTGTTCTTTTAGACCCCTTGAGTCATGAAAAACTGTTTTTT
D gene: .; V gene: TRBV23-1; J gene: TRBJ2-7; clone size: .; CDR3 protein: CARKASYEQYF; CDR3 DNA: TGCGCCAGAAAGGCTTCCTACGAGCAGTACTTC
D gene: .; V gene: TRBV11-2; J gene: TRBJ1-1; clone size: .; CDR3 protein: CASSLGAQGITEAFF; CDR3 DNA: TGTGCCAGCAGCTTAGGGGCGCAGGGGATCACTGAAGCTTTCTTT
D gene: TRBD1; V gene: TRBV29-1; J gene: TRBJ2-1; clone size: .; CDR3 protein: CSVTGTGSSNEQFF; CDR3 DNA: TGCAGCGTTACCGGGACAGGCTCCTCCAATGAGCAGTTCTTC
D gene: .; V gene: TRBV28; J gene: TRBJ1-1; clone size: .; CDR3 protein: CASSLDNTEAFF; CDR3 DNA: TGTGCCAGCAGCCTTGACAACACTGAAGCTTTCTTT
D gene: .; V gene: TRBV28; J gene: TRBJ2-7; clone size: .; CDR3 protein: CASSPQSFSGYEQYF; CDR3 DNA: TGTGCCAGCAGTCCCCAAAGTTTTTCGGGCTACGAGCAGTACTTC
D gene: TRBD1; V gene: TRBV19; J gene: TRBJ2-1; clone size: .; CDR3 protein: CASKTGYNEQFF; CDR3 DNA: TGTGCCAGTAAGACAGGGTACAATGAGCAGTTCTTC
D gene: .; V gene: TRBV13; J gene: TRBJ1-4; clone size: .; CDR3 protein: CASSFSGIANEKLFF; CDR3 DNA: TGTGCCAGCAGCTTTTCAGGGATCGCGAATGAAAAACTGTTTTTT
D gene: TRBD2; V gene: TRBV10-3; J gene: TRBJ2-1; clone size: .; CDR3 protein: CATLAGSSYNEQFF; CDR3 DNA: TGTGCCACCTTAGCGGGCAGCTCCTACAATGAGCAGTTCTTC
D gene: TRBD1; V gene: TRBV5-6; J gene: TRBJ2-7; clone size: .; CDR3 protein: CASSRQGISYEQYF; CDR3 DNA: TGTGCCAGCAGCCGACAGGGGATCTCCTACGAGCAGTACTTC
D gene: TRBD2; V gene: TRBV28; J gene: TRBJ2-3; clone size: .; CDR3 protein: CASSLWQREGTDTQYF; CDR3 DNA: TGTGCCAGCAGTTTATGGCAGCGGGAGGGCACAGATACGCAGTATTTT
D gene: .; V gene: TRBV4-3; J gene: TRBJ2-2; clone size: .; CDR3 protein: CASSQVWGGELFF; CDR3 DNA: TGCGCCAGCAGCCAAGTCTGGGGCGGGGAGCTGTTTTTT
D gene: .; V gene: TRBV15; J gene: TRBJ2-7; clone size: .; CDR3 protein: CATSGLMGEQYF; CDR3 DNA: TGTGCCACCAGCGGACTAATGGGCGAGCAGTACTTC
D gene: .; V gene: TRBV6-4; J gene: TRBJ2-7; clone size: .; CDR3 protein: CASSGFSDRASYEQYF; CDR3 DNA: TGTGCCAGCAGTGGATTTAGCGATCGGGCCTCCTACGAGCAGTACTTC
D gene: .; V gene: TRBV9; J gene: TRBJ2-3; clone size: .; CDR3 protein: CASSPGTDTQYF; CDR3 DNA: TGTGCCAGCAGCCCGGGCACAGATACGCAGTATTTT
D gene: TRBD2; V gene: TRBV2; J gene: TRBJ2-7; clone size: .; CDR3 protein: CASSDDWTSGSLSYEQYF; CDR3 DNA: TGTGCCAGCAGCGATGATTGGACTAGCGGGAGTTTGTCCTACGAGCAGTACTTC
D gene: TRBD2; V gene: TRBV7-9; J gene: TRBJ2-7; clone size: few; CDR3 protein: CASSEREGEQYF; CDR3 DNA: TGTGCCAGCAGCGAGCGGGAGGGCGAGCAGTACTTC
D gene: .; V gene: TRBV4-1; J gene: TRBJ1-4; clone size: .; CDR3 protein: CASSHRTRVGPNEKLFF; CDR3 DNA: TGCGCCAGCAGCCACCGGACCCGGGTAGGGCCTAATGAAAAACTGTTTTTT
D gene: .; V gene: TRBV10-3; J gene: TRBJ1-2; clone size: few; CDR3 protein: CAIRTGNYGYTF; CDR3 DNA: TGTGCCATCAGAACCGGGAACTATGGCTACACCTTC
D gene: .; V gene: TRBV27; J gene: TRBJ2-7; clone size: .; CDR3 protein: CASSLLGRGRNEQYF; CDR3 DNA: TGTGCCAGCAGTTTACTTGGCAGGGGGAGGAACGAGCAGTACTTC
D gene: .; V gene: TRBV15; J gene: TRBJ2-1; clone size: .; CDR3 protein: CATSRDRLRTPRQFF; CDR3 DNA: TGTGCCACCAGCAGAGATCGATTGAGAACTCCGCGGCAGTTCTTC
D gene: .; V gene: TRBV28; J gene: TRBJ2-5; clone size: .; CDR3 protein: CASSWGLGQGQRAETQYF; CDR3 DNA: TGTGCCAGCAGTTGGGGACTGGGCCAGGGACAGAGGGCGGAGACCCAGTACTTC
D gene: .; V gene: TRBV4-3; J gene: TRBJ2-6; clone size: .; CDR3 protein: CASSQAVSGANVLTF; CDR3 DNA: TGCGCCAGCAGCCAAGCAGTCTCTGGGGCCAACGTCCTGACTTTC
D gene: TRBD2; V gene: TRBV7-9; J gene: TRBJ2-7; clone size: .; CDR3 protein: CASLGVGTSGYEQYF; CDR3 DNA: TGTGCCAGTTTAGGGGTCGGGACTAGCGGCTACGAGCAGTACTTC
D gene: .; V gene: TRBV28; J gene: TRBJ2-2; clone size: .; CDR3 protein: CASTYPPSGEHTGELFF; CDR3 DNA: TGTGCCAGCACCTACCCCCCCTCCGGGGAGCACACCGGGGAGCTGTTTTTT
D gene: .; V gene: TRBV7-9; J gene: TRBJ2-7; clone size: .; CDR3 protein: CASSLARNGAYEQYF; CDR3 DNA: TGTGCCAGCAGCTTAGCCCGGAATGGGGCCTACGAGCAGTACTTC
D gene: .; V gene: TRBV7-9; J gene: TRBJ2-3; clone size: .; CDR3 protein: CASRIMSTDTQYF; CDR3 DNA: TGTGCCAGCAGGATAATGAGCACAGATACGCAGTATTTT
D gene: .; V gene: TRBV29-1; J gene: TRBJ1-2; clone size: .; CDR3 protein: CSVDLRGTYGYTF; CDR3 DNA: TGCAGCGTTGATCTCAGGGGAACCTATGGCTACACCTTC
D gene: TRBD1; V gene: TRBV11-2; J gene: TRBJ2-7; clone size: .; CDR3 protein: CASSQPRGGMYEQYF; CDR3 DNA: TGTGCCAGCAGCCAACCTCGAGGGGGCATGTACGAGCAGTACTTC
D gene: .; V gene: TRBV9; J gene: TRBJ2-5; clone size: .; CDR3 protein: CASSVAFGAEKQETQYF; CDR3 DNA: TGTGCCAGCAGCGTAGCTTTTGGGGCGGAAAAGCAAGAGACCCAGTACTTC
D gene: .; V gene: TRBV30; J gene: TRBJ1-2; clone size: .; CDR3 protein: CAWALGGGDGYTF; CDR3 DNA: TGTGCCTGGGCCCTAGGGGGGGGAGATGGCTACACCTTC
D gene: .; V gene: TRBV19; J gene: TRBJ1-1; clone size: .; CDR3 protein: CASSIMNAATEAFF; CDR3 DNA: TGTGCCAGTAGTATAATGAACGCCGCCACTGAAGCTTTCTTT
D gene: TRBD1; V gene: TRBV10-2; J gene: TRBJ2-1; clone size: .; CDR3 protein: CASSDRDSSYNEQFF; CDR3 DNA: TGCGCCAGCAGTGATCGGGACAGCTCCTACAATGAGCAGTTCTTC
D gene: TRBD2; V gene: TRBV4-1; J gene: TRBJ2-1; clone size: .; CDR3 protein: CASSHLAGVGNEQFF; CDR3 DNA: TGCGCCAGCAGCCATTTAGCGGGAGTGGGCAATGAGCAGTTCTTC
D gene: TRBD2; V gene: TRBV7-6; J gene: TRBJ2-5; clone size: .; CDR3 protein: CATGLAGIQETQYF; CDR3 DNA: TGTGCCACCGGGCTAGCGGGGATCCAAGAGACCCAGTACTTC
D gene: TRBD1; V gene: TRBV7-9; J gene: TRBJ2-7; clone size: .; CDR3 protein: CASSPPGGGTTYEQYF; CDR3 DNA: TGTGCCAGCAGCCCGCCAGGGGGCGGGACGACCTACGAGCAGTACTTC
D gene: .; V gene: TRBV19; J gene: TRBJ2-1; clone size: .; CDR3 protein: CASSMDRGDYNEQFF; CDR3 DNA: TGTGCCAGTAGTATGGATAGGGGGGACTACAATGAGCAGTTCTTC
D gene: .; V gene: TRBV6-6; J gene: TRBJ2-7; clone size: .; CDR3 protein: CASSQYRGGSYEQYF; CDR3 DNA: TGTGCCAGCAGTCAGTACAGGGGAGGGTCCTACGAGCAGTACTTC
D gene: .; V gene: TRBV7-9; J gene: TRBJ1-1; clone size: .; CDR3 protein: CASSLITQPGGEAFF; CDR3 DNA: TGTGCCAGCAGCCTAATTACACAGCCTGGTGGTGAAGCTTTCTTT
D gene: TRBD1; V gene: TRBV7-9; J gene: TRBJ2-7; clone size: once; CDR3 protein: CASNRDRSPYEQYF; CDR3 DNA: TGTGCCAGCAACCGGGACAGGTCCCCCTACGAGCAGTACTTC